The 10 T cell receptor beta chains reported below all come from one sample, sequenced in a study of cytomegalovirus exposure and HLA in healthy donors. Clones were sequenced by immunoSEQ multiplex PCR, and TCRdb holds only the in-frame ones, with some missing. The sample yields hundreds of thousands of clones, more than 80% seen once. Material for sequencing was PBMCs. The receptor source for this set is a woman under 30 in good health and CMV-seronegative.

The V gene is TRBV28, the J gene TRBJ2-2, with D unclear. Trimming left V 6 bases short and J 3 bases short, with 5 bases between. The CDR3 consists of 12 residues. CDR1 and CDR2 from the germline V gene are MDHEN and SYDVKM. CDR3 coding DNA: TGTGCCAGCAGACAGTACACCGGGGAGCTGTTTTTT. As protein: CASRQYTGELFF.

The V gene is TRBV10-3, the J gene TRBJ2-5, with D perhaps TRBD2 (6 bases). This CDR3 region has 16 residues. Germline CDR1 reads ENHRY; CDR2 reads SYGVKD. The V and J ends lost 3 bases and 1 base respectively, with 15 bases between them. This chain's CDR3 is CAISERDLRGQETQYF. Here the CDR3 DNA reads TGTGCCATCAGTGAACGCGACTTGCGGGGCCAAGAGACCCAGTACTTC.

This clone was counted between two and nine times. Other DNA sequences in this sample translate to the same CDR3. The chain employs TRBV5-4 and TRBJ2-7, with a weak D call TRBD2 (6 bases). The CDR3 length is 13 residues. Germline CDR1 reads SGHNT; CDR2 reads YYREEE (reference sequence). Trimming removed 0 bases at V and 4 bases at J, with 8 bases between. As DNA, the CDR3 is TGTGCCAGCAGCTTGGCCGGGAGTTACGAGCAGTACTTC. It is translated as CASSLAGSYEQYF.

This clone was seen only a few times. The rearrangement joins TRBV2 to TRBJ2-1, with 13 positions matching TRBD2. Germline lookup yields CDR1 SNHLY and CDR2 FYNNEI. This CDR3 comprises 16 residues. After removal of 6 bases from V and 4 bases from J, the junction contained 6 bases not matched to a gene. In DNA form, the CDR3 reads TGTGCCAGCAGAGGGACTAGCGGGACTCGATACAATGAGCAGTTCTTC. Translating gives CASRGTSGTRYNEQFF.

The gene calls are TRBV7-9 and TRBJ2-1; D is possibly TRBD1 (6 bases). This CDR3 has 13 residues. Trimming removed 6 bases from V and 10 bases from J, with 16 bases in between. The germline gives CDR1 SEHNR, CDR2 FQNEAQ (reference sequence). The CDR3 protein is CASRSTGIGEQFF. In nucleotides, the CDR3 is TGTGCCAGCAGATCGACAGGAATAGGGGAGCAGTTCTTC. Looking up the rest from reference TRBV7-9 and TRBJ2-1 gives the full variable domain: DTGVSQNPRHKITKRGQNVTFRCDPISEHNRLYWYRQTLGQGPEFLTYFQNEAQLEKSRLLSDRFSAERPKGSFSTLEIQRTEQGDSAMYLCASRSTGIGEQFFGPGTRLTVL.

This chain uses TRBV12-5 with TRBJ2-7, with 10 bases matching TRBD2. The CDR3 length is 17 residues. Germline CDR1 is LGHNT and CDR2 is FRNRAP. Trimming removed 1 base from V and 2 bases from J; junction bases left unmatched: 8. The CDR3 loop reads CASGLGDSSGSPYEQYF. CDR3 in DNA: TGTGCTAGTGGTTTGGGGGATTCTAGCGGGAGTCCCTACGAGCAGTACTTC.

This chain links TRBV7-6 with TRBJ2-1; TRBD2 aligns across 16 bases. The trim removed 5 bases at V and 8 bases at J, leaving 6 bases unmatched. The CDR3 has 16 amino acids. The germline V gene encodes CDR1 SGHVS and CDR2 FNYEAQ. CDR3 DNA sequence: TGTGCCAGCAGCGCGGGACTAGCGGGGGGGCCCGATGAGCAGTTCTTC. Amino acids: CASSAGLAGGPDEQFF.

V gene TRBV7-9 combines with J gene TRBJ2-7; TRBD2 aligns across 12 bases. Germline CDR1 is SEHNR and CDR2 is FQNEAQ (reference sequence). The CDR3 extends over 17 amino acids. J gave up 0 bases and V 4 bases, and 7 bases lay outside the gene matches. CDR3 DNA sequence: TGTGCCAGCAGCTCCGGACTAGCGGGACGTACCTCCTACGAGCAGTACTTC. Translating it yields CASSSGLAGRTSYEQYF.

The gene calls are TRBV7-9 and TRBJ2-3; tentatively, D is TRBD1 (5 bases). V lost 8 bases, J lost 5 bases, and 17 bases lay in between. The length of the CDR3 is 14 residues. Germline V gene data show CDR1 as SEHNR and CDR2 as FQNEAQ (reference sequence). CDR3 sequence (DNA): TGTGCCAGCTCAGGGCAGAGAATCAAAGATACGCAGTATTTT. This encodes CASSGQRIKDTQYF.

This clone was picked up a small number of times. The J gene is TRBJ2-3, the V gene TRBV14; 8 positions match TRBD1. This CDR3 is 18 amino acids long. In germline, CDR1 is SGHDN, CDR2 FVKESK. The J segment lost 2 bases and the V segment lost 4 bases, leaving 14 bases of the junction unmatched. The CDR3 here is CASSRRGAGTGTTDTQYF. CDR3 nucleotides: TGTGCCAGCAGCCGTAGGGGGGCCGGGACAGGAACCACAGATACGCAGTATTTT.